This T cell receptor beta chain was identified during a study of blood T cell repertoires in COVID-19. Study overall: T cells, B-cell-depleted T cells, or PBMCs supplied cDNA or gDNA.

Germline V CDR1 and CDR2: SNHLY, FYNNEI. Trimming pared 8 bases from V and 9 bases from J, leaving 8 bases between. There are 10 residues in the CDR3. The protocol was immunoSEQ multiplex PCR, while the TCRdb copy is restricted to in-frame clones and leaves out a portion. The data show tens of thousands of clones, with roughly 87% seen just once and about 3.6% held by the top ten. The V call is TRBV2, the J call TRBJ2-1; no definite D call. This sequence originates from a middle-aged man with COVID-19, enrolled during active disease. The sequenced material came from peripheral blood. In DNA form, the CDR3 reads TGTGCCAGCCATAGCAGTGAGCAGTTCTTC. It translates to CASHSSEQFF.